This T cell receptor (beta chain) was sequenced for a study of cytomegalovirus exposure and HLA in healthy donors. Study-level background: A prior analysis found about 120 million unique TCR beta sequences from around 200 million T cells. Overall study results and limits: In a later analysis, at a false discovery rate of 0.05, roughly 18,000 TCR beta sequences were associated with HLA alleles.

The CDR3 runs 14 residues. Germline loops: CDR1 SGHTA, CDR2 FQGNSA. Trimming shortened V by 1 base and J by 6 bases, and 9 bases separated the two germline ends. With 60 Vbeta and 13 Jbeta primers, the PCR was carried out. The data were produced by immunoSEQ multiplex PCR, yet TCRdb's version contains in-frame clones alone and is incomplete. This sample has around 160,000 clones; 60% to 85% occur once, and the top ten carry around 3%. As to this clone: Its specificity is not known.

The receptor was isolated from a man aged 40-49 years in good health and CMV-seropositive. This chain joins TRBV7-2 and TRBJ2-2; D might be TRBD2 (5 bases). Sequenced input: PBMCs. CDR3 sequence (DNA): TGTGCCAGCAGCTTAGATGGAGGCCCCGGGGAGCTGTTTTTT. It specifies CASSLDGGPGELFF. Full variable domain (rest looked up from reference TRBV7-2 and TRBJ2-2): GAGVSQSPSNKVTEKGKDVELRCDPISGHTALYWYRQSLGQGLEFLIYFQGNSAPDKSGLPSDRFSAERTGGSVSTLTIQRTQQEDSAVYLCASSLDGGPGELFFGEGSRLTVL.